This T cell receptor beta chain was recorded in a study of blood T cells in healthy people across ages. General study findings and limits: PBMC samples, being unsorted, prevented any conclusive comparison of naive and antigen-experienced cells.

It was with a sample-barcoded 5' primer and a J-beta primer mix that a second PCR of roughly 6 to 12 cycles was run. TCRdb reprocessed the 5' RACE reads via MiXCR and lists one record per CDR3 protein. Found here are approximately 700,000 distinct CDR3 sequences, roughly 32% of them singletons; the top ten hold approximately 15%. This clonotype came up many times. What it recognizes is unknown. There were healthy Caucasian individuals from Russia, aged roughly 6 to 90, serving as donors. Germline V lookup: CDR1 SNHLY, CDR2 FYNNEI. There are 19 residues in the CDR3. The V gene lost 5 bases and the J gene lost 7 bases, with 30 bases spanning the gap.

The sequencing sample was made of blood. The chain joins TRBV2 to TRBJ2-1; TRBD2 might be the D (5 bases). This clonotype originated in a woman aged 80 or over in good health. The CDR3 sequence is CASSKERTGPPLRTNEQFF. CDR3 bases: TGTGCCAGCAGTAAAGAACGGACCGGGCCCCCACTACGGACTAATGAGCAGTTCTTC.